This passage covers 26 T cell receptor beta chains from one sample sequenced in a study of cytotoxic CD8 clonotypes in ibrutinib-treated CLL. Data came from immunoSEQ multiplex PCR; TCRdb stores just in-frame clones and leaves some out. The table shows some 81,000 clones, with 79% occurring only once. Sample: PBMCs, taken after 12 months of ibrutinib treatment. The receptors originated from a human donor with chronic lymphocytic leukemia.

The V call is TRBV10-3, the J call TRBJ2-5; 7 bases are shared with TRBD1. Trimming cost V 6 bases and J 2 bases; bases outside gene matches: 3. This CDR3 comprises 13 residues. Germline assignment: CDR1 ENHRY and CDR2 SYGVKD. The DNA for the CDR3 is TGTGCCATCAGGGGGACAGAGCAAGAGACCCAGTACTTC. This gives the protein CAIRGTEQETQYF.

The V and J genes are TRBV5-1 and TRBJ1-4; no clear D gene. Trimming left V 4 bases short and J 0 bases short, with 7 bases between. Germline V gene sequence: CDR1 SGHRS, CDR2 YFSETQ. The CDR3 sequence is 14 residues long. CDR3 sequence: CASSLSATNEKLFF. CDR3 coding DNA: TGCGCCAGCAGCCTCAGTGCAACTAATGAAAAACTGTTTTTT.

The rearrangement joins TRBV5-6 to TRBJ2-5; 9 positions agree with TRBD2. Losses at the gene ends were 1 base for V and 1 base for J; bases not matched to a gene: 5. Per germline, CDR1 SGHDT and CDR2 YYEEEE. The CDR3 extends over 16 amino acids. The CDR3 loop reads CASSLLTSGTQETQYF. CDR3 coding DNA: TGTGCCAGCAGCTTGTTGACTAGCGGAACCCAAGAGACCCAGTACTTC.

This clone came up once. CDR3 sequence: CASSQDSAGGNEQFF. As DNA, the CDR3 is TGCGCCAGCAGCCAAGATTCAGCGGGGGGAAATGAGCAGTTCTTC. This sequence joins TRBV4-3 and TRBJ2-1; 9 bases match TRBD2. The CDR3 extends over 15 amino acids. J lost 7 bases, V lost 0 bases, and 4 bases had no gene match. The germline CDR1 and CDR2 sequences are LGHNA and YSLEER.

The rearrangement joins TRBV27 to TRBJ2-3, with D uncertain. Trimming took 3 bases from V and 6 from J, leaving 10 bases between them. CDR3 size: 13 residues. The germline gives CDR1 MNHEY, CDR2 SMNVEV (reference sequence). Here the CDR3 DNA reads TGTGCCAGCAGTTTTTGGGGAAGGGATACGCAGTATTTT. As protein: CASSFWGRDTQYF.

This clone was detected only a few times. The V call is TRBV5-5, the J call TRBJ2-7, with D uncertain. The CDR3 extends over 14 amino acids. Germline lookup yields CDR1 SGHKS and CDR2 YYEKEE (reference sequence). Trimming pared 1 base from V and 3 bases from J, leaving 11 bases between. The CDR3 is CASSLWTASYEQYF. The CDR3 coding sequence is TGTGCCAGCAGCTTGTGGACGGCAAGCTACGAGCAGTACTTC.

The rearrangement joins TRBV30 to TRBJ1-1, with D maybe TRBD1 (6 bases). Trimming left V 7 bases short and J 7 bases short, with 16 bases between. The germline CDR1 and CDR2 sequences are GTSNPN and SVGIG (reference sequence). The CDR3 is 12 amino acids. CDR3 nucleotide sequence: TGTGCCTCCAGACGAACAGGGATTGAAGCTTTCTTT. It codes for CASRRTGIEAFF.

The chain carries TRBV2 and TRBJ2-7; D gene uncertain. Germline values: CDR1 SNHLY, CDR2 FYNNEI. This CDR3 contains 11 residues. The germline V and J ends were trimmed by 6 bases and 4 bases, with 7 bases remaining between them. CDR3 protein: CASRGGYEQYF. The CDR3 nucleotides read TGTGCCAGCAGGGGTGGGTACGAGCAGTACTTC.

The gene calls are TRBV18 and TRBJ1-5, with 8 bases matching TRBD1. The CDR3 has 15 residues. Germline CDR1 KGHSH, CDR2 LQKENI. V lost 3 bases and J lost 3; bases outside the gene matches: 4. CDR3 amino acids: CASSPQGANNQPQHF. The CDR3 DNA follows: TGTGCCAGCTCACCCCAGGGGGCTAACAATCAGCCCCAGCATTTT.

The chain joins TRBV5-1 to TRBJ2-5; 8 bases match TRBD1. This CDR3 has 14 amino acids. CDR1 SGHRS and CDR2 YFSETQ come from the germline V gene. J was trimmed by 5 bases and V by 4 bases; bases with no gene match: 7. CDR3 region: CASSPGQVGETQYF. Written as DNA, the CDR3 is TGCGCCAGCAGCCCGGGACAGGTCGGGGAGACCCAGTACTTC.

The genes are TRBV29-1 and TRBJ2-1; no reliable D call. Germline V gene data show CDR1 as SQVTM and CDR2 as ANQGSEA. V was cut by 8 bases and J by 10 bases, with 12 bases left in between. The CDR3 runs to 10 residues. CDR3: CSPLGPEQFF. CDR3 sequence (DNA): TGCAGCCCCCTCGGGCCCGAGCAGTTCTTC.

This clone occurred a few times. V and J are TRBV28 and TRBJ2-5; unclear D gene. The CDR3 has 11 residues. Germline assignment: CDR1 MDHEN and CDR2 SYDVKM. V gave up 3 bases and J gave up 5 bases, with 4 bases separating them. In DNA, the CDR3 is TGTGCCAGCAGTTTTGAGGAGACCCAGTACTTC. It encodes CASSFEETQYF.

The genes are TRBV28 and TRBJ2-3; the match to TRBD2 covers 11 bases. The CDR3 is 16 amino acids. The germline CDR1 and CDR2 sequences are MDHEN and SYDVKM. Trimming at V came to 6 bases and at J to 3 bases, leaving 8 bases not matched to a gene. Here the CDR3 DNA reads TGTGCCAGCAGCCACTCTAGCGGGGGGATGACAGATACGCAGTATTTT. It specifies CASSHSSGGMTDTQYF.

The V call is TRBV19, the J call TRBJ2-4, with 7 bases lining up with TRBD1. Germline V CDR1 and CDR2: LNHDA, SQIVND (reference sequence). The CDR3 has 15 amino acids. V lost 9 bases to trimming and J lost 4 bases; unmatched junction nucleotides: 12. Written as DNA, the CDR3 is TGTGCCAGCCCCCCCCCACAGGGGCCTAAAAACATTCAGTACTTC. Protein product: CASPPPQGPKNIQYF.

The chain uses TRBV19 and TRBJ1-1; 9 nucleotides match TRBD1. Trimming at V came to 5 bases and at J to 2 bases, leaving 9 bases not matched to a gene. Germline V gene data show CDR1 as LNHDA and CDR2 as SQIVND (reference sequence). This CDR3 contains 16 residues. The CDR3 protein is CASSGGQGIINTEAFF. CDR3 DNA: TGTGCCAGTAGTGGTGGACAGGGGATAATTAACACTGAAGCTTTCTTT.

The chain carries TRBV4-3 and TRBJ1-2; no firm D call. The CDR3 loop spans 16 amino acids. Trimming pared 1 base from V and 5 bases from J, leaving 17 bases between. Germline-derived CDR1 and CDR2 are LGHNA and YSLEER. The CDR3 sequence: CASSQGDPRAAYGYTF. CDR3 coding DNA: TGCGCCAGCAGCCAAGGGGATCCTCGAGCAGCATATGGCTACACCTTC.

This clone was seen a handful of times. J is TRBJ2-7 and V is TRBV5-1; TRBD1 might be the D (6 bases). Germline V gene data show CDR1 as SGHRS and CDR2 as YFSETQ. This CDR3 has 14 residues. Trimming removed 4 bases at V and 5 bases at J, with 16 bases between. The CDR3 here is CASSQGWVQNEQYF. The DNA of the CDR3 is TGCGCCAGCAGCCAGGGGTGGGTTCAAAACGAGCAGTACTTC.

The V call is TRBV6-6, the J call TRBJ1-5; the D gene is possibly TRBD1 (6 bases). Germline CDR1 MNHNY, CDR2 SVGAGI (reference sequence). The CDR3 is 13 amino acids. V lost 6 bases and J 11 bases, leaving 17 bases between the germline ends. In nucleotides, the CDR3 is TGTGCCAGCAGGGTGGGGGCTGGAGGGGCCCAGCATTTT. Its protein is CASRVGAGGAQHF.

This chain joins TRBV4-1 and TRBJ2-5; possibly TRBD2 for D (6 bases). Germline V lookup: CDR1 MGHRA, CDR2 YSYEKL. Trimming pared 1 base from V and 4 bases from J, leaving 10 bases between. There are 14 residues in the CDR3. CDR3 residues: CASSQGGVVETQYF. The CDR3 DNA reads TGCGCCAGCAGCCAAGGGGGGGTGGTAGAGACCCAGTACTTC.

V gene TRBV2 combines with J gene TRBJ1-1; the D is unclear. CDR1 and CDR2 (germline): SNHLY, FYNNEI. V was trimmed by 6 bases and J by 1 base, leaving 6 bases between them. The CDR3 loop spans 12 amino acids. The CDR3 reads CASSEGNTEAFF. Written as DNA, the CDR3 is TGTGCCAGCAGCGAGGGGAACACTGAAGCTTTCTTT.

The chain carries TRBV4-2 and TRBJ2-1; 13 bases fit TRBD2. Trimming took 4 bases from V and 5 from J; bases not matched to a gene: 2. The CDR3 is made up of 15 amino acids. Germline V lookup: CDR1 LGHNA, CDR2 YNFKEQ. CDR3 sequence: CASSPGTSGDNEQFF. Here the CDR3 DNA reads TGTGCCAGCAGCCCCGGGACTAGCGGGGACAATGAGCAGTTCTTC.

The rearrangement uses TRBV28 and TRBJ1-1; D is undetermined. The length of the CDR3 is 14 residues. Germline CDR1 reads MDHEN; CDR2 reads SYDVKM. Trimming cost V 6 bases and J 7 bases, with 18 bases left between them. The CDR3: CASRPGPSVLEAFF. The CDR3 DNA sequence: TGTGCCAGCAGGCCGGGCCCCTCGGTCCTTGAAGCTTTCTTT.

This clone has more than one count but fewer than ten. The chain employs TRBV16 and TRBJ1-1; weak D call: TRBD1 (5 bases). This CDR3 contains 15 residues. CDR1 is KGHSY and CDR2 is FQNENV in the germline V gene. Trimming cost V 4 bases and J 6 bases, with 18 bases left between them. The CDR3 DNA reads TGTGCCAGCAGCCGCAGGGATGGCGCGGGGCCTGAAGCTTTCTTT. The encoded protein is CASSRRDGAGPEAFF.

The genes are TRBV6-5 and TRBJ1-6; D not certain. Germline V gene lookup returns CDR1 MNHEY and CDR2 SVGAGI. V lost 0 bases, J lost 5 bases, and 2 bases lay in between. CDR3 size: 13 residues. CDR3 in DNA: TGTGCCAGCAGTTACTCGGATAATTCACCCCTCCACTTT. It is translated as CASSYSDNSPLHF.

This chain uses TRBV11-2 with TRBJ1-2, with 8 bases that match TRBD1. The CDR3 extends over 15 amino acids. The ends lost 1 base at V and 8 bases at J; junction bases unmatched: 9. Germline V lookup: CDR1 SGHAT, CDR2 FQNNGV. The CDR3 nucleotides are TGTGCCAGCAGCTTAGGGACAGGGTCCGCGGGGGGCTACACCTTC. Its translation: CASSLGTGSAGGYTF.

The rearrangement uses TRBV21-1 and TRBJ2-6; no DNA check was done on the table's D call, TRBD1. TRBV21-1 is an annotated pseudogene. The CDR3 runs 15 residues. The CDR3 spells CASIPGTPVSNVLTF. The CDR3 DNA is TGTGCCAGCATTCCCGGGACACCTGTGTCCAACGTCCTGACTTTC.